The source of this T cell receptor beta chain is a study of Graves' ophthalmopathy and Graves' hyperthyroidism. This clonotype came up many times. The sequenced template was RNA, covering the TCR beta CDR3 region. The authors performed first-round RT-PCR with HTBI primers and then a second-round multiplex PCR. MiXCR, run by TCRdb on the multiplex PCR reads, gives a single entry per CDR3 protein. This table has 900,000 to 1,200,000 distinct CDR3 sequences, about 35% appearing once. The CDR3 length is 15 residues. V dropped 0 bases and J dropped 5 bases, with 11 bases sitting between them. In germline, CDR1 is LNHDA, CDR2 SQIVND (reference sequence).

This chain connects TRBV19 to TRBJ1-5; D is uncertain. The receptor was derived from an adult man with Graves' hyperthyroidism. The sequenced sample was peripheral blood or thyroid tissue (not recorded which). The CDR3 loop is CASSIEGFWDQPQHF. CDR3 nucleotides: TGTGCCAGTAGTATAGAGGGGTTTTGGGATCAGCCCCAGCATTTT.